The next 21 T cell receptor beta chains were all read from a single sample in a study of cytomegalovirus exposure and HLA in healthy donors. With 60 Vbeta and 13 Jbeta primers, the PCR was carried out. Libraries were prepared by immunoSEQ multiplex PCR; TCRdb keeps only in-frame clonotypes and omits some of them. The sample consists of about 120,000 clones, 65% to 80% of them appearing once. The sequenced material came from PBMCs. These receptors were collected from a man aged 55 to 69 in good health and CMV-seropositive.

The chain uses TRBV6-1 and TRBJ2-3; tentative D call: TRBD1 (5 bases). V shed 3 bases and J shed 6 bases, with 10 bases lying between them. Germline V lookup: CDR1 MNHNS, CDR2 SASEGT. CDR3 length: 13 residues. The CDR3 bases are TGTGCCAGCAGTGACAGGGCACACGATACGCAGTATTTT. The encoded protein is CASSDRAHDTQYF.

This chain uses TRBV5-4 with TRBJ1-1; no clear D gene. CDR1 is SGHNT and CDR2 is YYREEE in the germline V gene (reference sequence). This CDR3 has 13 amino acids. Trimming removed 0 bases from V and 1 base from J, with 4 bases in between. CDR3 region: CASSLDWNTEAFF. The CDR3 DNA is TGTGCCAGCAGCTTGGACTGGAACACTGAAGCTTTCTTT.

V and J are TRBV5-5 and TRBJ1-2; 10 positions agree with TRBD1. V dropped 0 bases and J dropped 2; count of bases not matched to a gene: 1. Germline V gene data show CDR1 as SGHKS and CDR2 as YYEKEE (reference sequence). The CDR3 is 15 amino acids. CDR3 amino acids: CASSLEGQGNYGYTF. For the CDR3, the DNA is TGTGCCAGCAGCTTGGAGGGACAGGGGAACTATGGCTACACCTTC.

This chain connects TRBV5-4 to TRBJ1-4, with TRBD1 matching 8 bases. This CDR3 has 14 residues. The trim removed 3 bases at V and 10 bases at J, leaving 8 bases unmatched. CDR1 is SGHNT, CDR2 YYREEE, per germline (reference sequence). Written as DNA, the CDR3 is TGTGCCAGCAGCTCGGACAGGGTCGGGGGAAAACTGTTTTTT. This sequence encodes CASSSDRVGGKLFF.

CDR3 sequence: CASRHKREVPSTGELFF. CDR3 nucleotides: TGTGCAAGTCGCCATAAGAGGGAGGTACCGAGCACCGGGGAGCTGTTTTTT. The chain combines TRBV12-2 with TRBJ2-2; TRBD2 is taken as the D call from the table, unchecked against the DNA. TRBV12-2 is a recognized pseudogene. The CDR3 runs 17 residues.

The rearrangement joins TRBV28 to TRBJ2-7; D possibly corresponds to TRBD2 (6 bases). CDR1 is MDHEN, CDR2 SYDVKM, per germline. The CDR3 is 14 residues long. Trimming shortened V by 2 bases and J by 6 bases, and 14 bases separated the two germline ends. The CDR3 nucleotides are TGTGCCAGCAGTTTAGGAGGGACGAGGGGCGAGCAGTACTTC. This translates into CASSLGGTRGEQYF.

The J gene is TRBJ1-1, the V gene TRBV7-9; 8 nucleotides line up with TRBD1. The V segment lost 2 bases and the J segment 2 bases; nucleotides outside the gene matches: 4. This CDR3 has 15 amino acids. The germline V gene has CDR1 SEHNR and CDR2 FQNEAQ (reference sequence). Here the CDR3 DNA reads TGTGCCAGCAGCTTATGGACAGGGTCTAACACTGAAGCTTTCTTT. Translation: CASSLWTGSNTEAFF.

The chain recombines TRBV6-5 with TRBJ1-1; 7 nucleotides match TRBD1. The ends lost 2 bases at V and 1 base at J; junction bases unmatched: 1. The CDR3 covers 14 residues. CDR1 and CDR2 from the germline V gene are MNHEY and SVGAGI. CDR3 nucleotides: TGTGCCAGCAGTTACGGGACAGCGAACACTGAAGCTTTCTTT. This codes for CASSYGTANTEAFF.

J is TRBJ1-2 and V is TRBV4-2; no clear D. Trimming stripped 4 bases from V and 0 bases from J, with 15 bases between. Germline V gene data show CDR1 as LGHNA and CDR2 as YNFKEQ. The CDR3 has 16 amino acids. The CDR3 nucleotides are TGTGCCAGCAGCCCCCTTGAGCACGAAGCTAACTATGGCTACACCTTC. It is translated as CASSPLEHEANYGYTF.

This chain uses TRBV2 with TRBJ2-2; TRBD2 matches at 8 bases. The germline CDR1 and CDR2 sequences are SNHLY and FYNNEI. Unmatched junction bases numbered 6, after V lost 2 bases and J lost 10 bases. The CDR3 is made up of 14 amino acids. CDR3 region: CASSERSGRVELFF. In DNA, the CDR3 is TGTGCCAGCAGTGAAAGGAGCGGGAGAGTGGAGCTGTTTTTT.

Here the CDR3 reads CASRNPGQGVGTEAFF. The DNA of the CDR3 is TGTGCCAGCAGGAATCCGGGACAGGGCGTGGGCACTGAAGCTTTCTTT. V usage is TRBV27 and J usage is TRBJ1-1; 9 nucleotides align to TRBD1. Trimming cost V 6 bases and J 4 bases; bases outside gene matches: 12. Germline CDR1 is MNHEY and CDR2 is SMNVEV (reference sequence). The CDR3 spans 16 residues.

The genes are TRBV10-1 and TRBJ2-5; TRBD1 matches at 7 bases. Germline-derived CDR1 and CDR2 are WNHNN and SYGVQD (reference sequence). With 6 bases clipped from V and 2 bases from J, the junction kept 6 bases outside the gene matches. The CDR3 loop spans 14 amino acids. The CDR3 DNA sequence: TGCGCCAGCAGAGAACGGGACAGTCAAGAGACCCAGTACTTC. Its translation: CASRERDSQETQYF.

V and J are TRBV5-1 and TRBJ2-1; 10 nucleotides agree with TRBD2. The germline gives CDR1 SGHRS, CDR2 YFSETQ. The CDR3 is 16 amino acids. The V and J ends lost 2 bases and 6 bases, in that order; junction bases with no gene match: 8. The CDR3 sequence is CASSFLAGAAGNEQFF. For the CDR3, the DNA is TGCGCCAGCAGCTTCCTAGCGGGGGCCGCGGGCAATGAGCAGTTCTTC.

Regarding this clone: Compared with germline, one end of the junction differs, possibly owing to a read error. The CDR3 region has the DNA TGTTCCAGCACCGTTGACAGGGATGAGCAGTACTTC. It codes for CSSTVDRDEQYF. V is TRBV7-9 and J is TRBJ2-7; 7 bases map to TRBD1. Germline V gene data show CDR1 as SEHNR and CDR2 as FQNEAQ (reference sequence). The CDR3 consists of 12 residues.

The chain couples TRBV30 to TRBJ1-5; 9 bases align to TRBD1. The CDR3 loop spans 13 amino acids. The V gene end was trimmed by 5 bases and the J gene end by 7 bases; junction bases not matched to a gene: 6. The germline V gene encodes CDR1 GTSNPN and CDR2 SVGIG (reference sequence). The CDR3 here is CAWGDRGIQPQHF. In DNA form, the CDR3 reads TGTGCCTGGGGTGACAGGGGGATACAGCCCCAGCATTTT.

The gene calls are TRBV5-4 and TRBJ1-1; tentative D call: TRBD1 (6 bases). The CDR3 consists of 16 residues. V lost 4 bases and J lost 0, with 16 bases in between. The germline CDR1 and CDR2 sequences are SGHNT and YYREEE (reference sequence). CDR3 region: CASSAAGGGMNTEAFF. The CDR3 DNA reads TGTGCCAGCAGCGCAGCGGGGGGCGGTATGAACACTGAAGCTTTCTTT. Full variable domain (missing parts from reference TRBV5-4 and TRBJ1-1): ETGVTQSPTHLIKTRGQQVTLRCSSQSGHNTVSWYQQALGQGPQFIFQYYREEENGRGNFPPRFSGLQFPNYSSELNVNALELDDSALYLCASSAAGGGMNTEAFFGQGTRLTVV.

The rearrangement joins TRBV6-1 to TRBJ1-2, with TRBD1 as a possible D gene (5 bases). The CDR3 spans 15 residues. Per germline, CDR1 MNHNS and CDR2 SASEGT. V was cut by 0 bases and J by 4 bases, with 12 bases left in between. The CDR3 here is CASSEAGGVPYGYTF. The CDR3 DNA is TGTGCCAGCAGTGAAGCGGGGGGGGTTCCCTATGGCTACACCTTC.

V is TRBV7-2 and J is TRBJ2-1; possibly TRBD2 for D (5 bases). This CDR3 has 14 amino acids. CDR1 is SGHTA, CDR2 FQGNSA, per germline. The ends were cut back, 5 bases at V and 1 base at J, with 9 bases in the middle. The CDR3 region is CASSPRGSYNEQFF. Here the CDR3 DNA reads TGTGCCAGCAGCCCCCGGGGTTCCTACAATGAGCAGTTCTTC.

The chain employs TRBV5-4 and TRBJ1-1; D gene ambiguous. The CDR3 covers 14 residues. V lost 2 bases, J lost 0 bases, and 8 bases lay in between. From germline, CDR1 is SGHNT and CDR2 YYREEE (reference sequence). The CDR3 loop reads CASSLEGLNTEAFF. In nucleotides, the CDR3 is TGTGCCAGCAGCTTAGAGGGCCTGAACACTGAAGCTTTCTTT.

V gene TRBV6-1 combines with J gene TRBJ1-5, with D possibly matching TRBD1 (6 bases). V dropped 1 base and J dropped 5 bases, with 6 bases sitting between them. Per germline, CDR1 MNHNS and CDR2 SASEGT. The CDR3 loop spans 13 amino acids. The CDR3 DNA sequence: TGTGCCAGCAGTGAAGGGACAGATCAGCCCCAGCATTTT. Translation gives CASSEGTDQPQHF.

In this sample, this clone turned up a few times. The chain links TRBV9 to TRBJ2-5, with TRBD2 identical over 7 bases. The better agreement between TRBJ2-7 and the DNA end casts doubt on the J call. This CDR3 has 14 amino acids. Germline lookup yields CDR1 SGDLS and CDR2 YYNGEE. The CDR3 bases are TGTGCCAGCAGCGCCCGGGACTATTCCGGCGAGCAGTACTTC. Residues: CASSARDYSGEQYF.